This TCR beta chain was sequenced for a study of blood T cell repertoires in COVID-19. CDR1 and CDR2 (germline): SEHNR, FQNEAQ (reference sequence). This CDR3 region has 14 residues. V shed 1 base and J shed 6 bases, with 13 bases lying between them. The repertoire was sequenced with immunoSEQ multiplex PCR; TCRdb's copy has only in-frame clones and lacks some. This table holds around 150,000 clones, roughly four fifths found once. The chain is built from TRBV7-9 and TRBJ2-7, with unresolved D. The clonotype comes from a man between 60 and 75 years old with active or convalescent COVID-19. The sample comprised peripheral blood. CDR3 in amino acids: CASSLGQDSFEQYF. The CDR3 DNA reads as TGTGCCAGCAGCTTAGGGCAGGATTCTTTCGAGCAGTACTTC.